This TCR beta chain came from a study of lymphopenia after photon versus proton radiotherapy. Study observations and caveats: Authors raise, but do not show, better survival with proton therapy.

V was shortened by 5 bases and J by 1 base, with 12 bases between the two germline ends. The germline gives CDR1 LGHNA, CDR2 YNFKEQ. The CDR3 loop spans 15 amino acids. TCRdb keeps only in-frame clones here, not all; method: immunoSEQ multiplex PCR. The sample gives roughly 45,000 clones, 65% to 90% of which show up once; about 2% is in the top ten. Of note for this clone: No antigen is known for it.

J is TRBJ1-3 and V is TRBV4-2; no firm D call. The sequence was obtained from a man aged 40-49 years with gastric cancer. The sample in question was peripheral blood, obtained from a patient treated with photon-based radiotherapy. The CDR3 protein is CASSFFRESGNTIYF. CDR3 DNA: TGTGCCAGCAGCTTCTTTCGGGAATCTGGAAACACCATATATTTT.